This T cell receptor (beta chain) was profiled in a study of T cell changes during pregnancy in multiple sclerosis. Germline CDR1 reads SGHTA; CDR2 reads FQGTGA. Trimming removed 4 bases from V and 4 bases from J, with 8 bases in between. This CDR3 has 13 residues. A remark on this clone: Other DNA sequences in the sample encode the same CDR3.

Sequencing was performed with immunoSEQ multiplex PCR; in TCRdb, only in-frame clones are kept and a portion is missing. The sample gives 20,000 or so clones, approximately 90% of which show up once; approximately 6.3% is in the top ten. The rearrangement joins TRBV7-3 to TRBJ2-1; D remains ambiguous. The specimen comprised CD8+ T cells from peripheral blood mononuclear cells, sampled in the third trimester of pregnancy. The receptor was isolated from a female donor in good health, enrolled as a control in a pregnancy study. In DNA, the CDR3 is TGTGCCAGCAGCTCCGGTGCGTACAATGAGCAGTTCTTC. Translating gives CASSSGAYNEQFF.